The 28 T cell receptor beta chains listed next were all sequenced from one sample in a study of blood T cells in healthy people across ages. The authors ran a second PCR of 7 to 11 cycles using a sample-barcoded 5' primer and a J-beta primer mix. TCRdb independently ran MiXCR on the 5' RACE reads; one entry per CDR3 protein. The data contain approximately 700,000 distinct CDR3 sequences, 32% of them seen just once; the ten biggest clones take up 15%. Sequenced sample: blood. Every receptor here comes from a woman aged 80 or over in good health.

In nucleotides, the CDR3 is TGTGCCAGCAGCTTAGAACGACTAGCGGGAGGCATGCAAGAGACCCAGTACTTC. This encodes CASSLERLAGGMQETQYF. The chain couples TRBV7-2 to TRBJ2-5; 13 bases match TRBD2. The CDR3 is 18 residues long. V shed 1 base, J shed 2 bases, and the junction held 7 bases outside the gene matches. Germline V gene lookup returns CDR1 SGHTA and CDR2 FQGNSA.

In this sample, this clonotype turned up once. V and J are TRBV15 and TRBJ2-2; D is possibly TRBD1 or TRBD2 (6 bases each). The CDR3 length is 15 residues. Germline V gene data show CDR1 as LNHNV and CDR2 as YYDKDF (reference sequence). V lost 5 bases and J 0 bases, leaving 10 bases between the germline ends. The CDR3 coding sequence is TGTGCCACCAGCTCGGGGGCATCGAACACCGGGGAGCTGTTTTTT. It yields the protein CATSSGASNTGELFF.

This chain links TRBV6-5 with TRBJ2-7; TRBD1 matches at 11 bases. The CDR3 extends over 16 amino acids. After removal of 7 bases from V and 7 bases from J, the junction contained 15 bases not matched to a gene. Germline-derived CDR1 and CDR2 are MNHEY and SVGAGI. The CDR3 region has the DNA TGTGCCAGCAATCCACCGGGACAGGGGGGTTACAATGAGCAGTACTTC. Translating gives CASNPPGQGGYNEQYF.

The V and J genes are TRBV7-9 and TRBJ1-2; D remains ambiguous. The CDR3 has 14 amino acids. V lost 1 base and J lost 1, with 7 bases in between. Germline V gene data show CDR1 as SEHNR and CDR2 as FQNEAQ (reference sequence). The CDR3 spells CASSLEAGNYGYTF. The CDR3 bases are TGTGCCAGCAGCTTAGAGGCGGGTAACTATGGCTACACCTTC.

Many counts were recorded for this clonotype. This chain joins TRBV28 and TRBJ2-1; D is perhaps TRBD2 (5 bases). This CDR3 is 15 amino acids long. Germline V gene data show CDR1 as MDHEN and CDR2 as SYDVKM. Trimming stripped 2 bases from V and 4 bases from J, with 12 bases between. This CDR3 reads CASSLAGPRYNEQFF. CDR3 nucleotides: TGTGCCAGCAGTTTAGCGGGCCCTAGATACAATGAGCAGTTCTTC.

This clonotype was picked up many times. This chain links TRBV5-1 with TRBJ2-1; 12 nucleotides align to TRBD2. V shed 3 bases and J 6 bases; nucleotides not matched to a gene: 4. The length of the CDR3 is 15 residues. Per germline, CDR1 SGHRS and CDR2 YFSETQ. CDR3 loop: CASSSGLAGSNEQFF. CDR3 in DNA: TGCGCCAGCAGCTCCGGACTAGCGGGGTCCAATGAGCAGTTCTTC.

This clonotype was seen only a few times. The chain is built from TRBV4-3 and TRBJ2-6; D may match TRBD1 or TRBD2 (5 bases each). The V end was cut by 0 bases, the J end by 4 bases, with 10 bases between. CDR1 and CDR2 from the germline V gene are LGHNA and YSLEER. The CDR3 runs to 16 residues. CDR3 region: CASSQDLGTGANVLTF. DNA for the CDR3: TGCGCCAGCAGCCAAGATTTGGGGACCGGGGCCAACGTCCTGACTTTC.

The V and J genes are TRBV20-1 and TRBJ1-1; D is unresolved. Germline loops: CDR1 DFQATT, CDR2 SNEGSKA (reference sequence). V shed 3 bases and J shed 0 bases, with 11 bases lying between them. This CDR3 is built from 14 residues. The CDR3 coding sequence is TGCAGTGCTAGCGGTTCCCATGTGAACACTGAAGCTTTCTTT. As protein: CSASGSHVNTEAFF.

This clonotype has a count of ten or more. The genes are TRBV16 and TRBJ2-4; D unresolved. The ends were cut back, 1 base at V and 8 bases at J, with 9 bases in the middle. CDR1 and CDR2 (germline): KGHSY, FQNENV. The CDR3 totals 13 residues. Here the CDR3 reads CASSQYLGDIQYF. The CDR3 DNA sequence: TGTGCCAGCAGCCAATACCTCGGAGACATTCAGTACTTC. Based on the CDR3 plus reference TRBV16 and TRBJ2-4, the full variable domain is GEEVAQTPKHLVRGEGQKAKLYCAPIKGHSYVFWYQQVLKNEFKFLISFQNENVFDETGMPKERFSAKCLPNSPCSLEIQATKLEDSAVYFCASSQYLGDIQYFGAGTRLSVL.

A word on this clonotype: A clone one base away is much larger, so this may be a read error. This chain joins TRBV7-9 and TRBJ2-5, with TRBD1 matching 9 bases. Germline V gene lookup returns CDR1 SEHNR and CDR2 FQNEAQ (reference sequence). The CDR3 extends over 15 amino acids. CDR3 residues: CTSTLRQGVRETQYF. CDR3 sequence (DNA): TGTACCAGCACCCTAAGACAGGGGGTGCGAGAGACCCAGTACTTC.

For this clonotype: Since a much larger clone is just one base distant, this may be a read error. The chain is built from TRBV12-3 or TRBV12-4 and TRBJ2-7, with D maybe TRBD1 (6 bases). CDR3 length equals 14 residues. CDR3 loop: CASSLSQGSYERYF. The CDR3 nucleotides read TGTGCCAGCAGTCTCTCACAGGGATCCTACGAGCGGTACTTC.

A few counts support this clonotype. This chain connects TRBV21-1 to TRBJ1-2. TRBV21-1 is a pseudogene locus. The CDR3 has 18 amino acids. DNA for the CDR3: TGTGCCAGCAGCAAAGGCGGCAGGGCGGGGAACTTCGACTATGGCTACACCTTC. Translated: CASSKGGRAGNFDYGYTF.

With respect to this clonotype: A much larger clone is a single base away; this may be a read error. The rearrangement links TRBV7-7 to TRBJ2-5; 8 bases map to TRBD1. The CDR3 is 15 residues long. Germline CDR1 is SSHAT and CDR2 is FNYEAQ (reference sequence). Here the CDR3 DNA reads TGTGCCGGCAGCTCACGACAGGGGCTTCGAGAGACCCAGTACTTC. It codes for CAGSSRQGLRETQYF. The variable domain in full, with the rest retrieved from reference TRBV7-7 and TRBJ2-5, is GAGVSQSPRYKVTKRGQDVTLRCDPISSHATLYWYQQALGQGPEFLTYFNYEAQPDKSGLPSDRFSAERPEGSISTLTIQRTEQRDSAMYRCAGSSRQGLRETQYFGPGTRLLVL.

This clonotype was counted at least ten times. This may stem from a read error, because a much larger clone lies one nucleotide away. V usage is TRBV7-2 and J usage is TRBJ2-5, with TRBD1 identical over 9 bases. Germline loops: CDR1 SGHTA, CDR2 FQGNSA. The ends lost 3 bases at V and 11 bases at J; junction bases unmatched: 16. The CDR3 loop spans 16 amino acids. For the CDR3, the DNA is TGTGCCAGCAGCTTGAATGGGGGACAGGGAAGGGGTGAGCAGTACTTC. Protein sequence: CASSLNGGQGRGEQYF.

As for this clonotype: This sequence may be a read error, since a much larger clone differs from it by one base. For the CDR3, the DNA is TGCGCCAGCAGCCTGGAGGGGGCGCCCCCAAGGGATGAGCGGTTCTTC. Amino acid sequence: CASSLEGAPPRDERFF. This chain joins TRBV5-1 and TRBJ2-1, with TRBD1 as a possible D gene (7 bases). Per germline, CDR1 SGHRS and CDR2 YFSETQ. The CDR3 length is 16 residues.

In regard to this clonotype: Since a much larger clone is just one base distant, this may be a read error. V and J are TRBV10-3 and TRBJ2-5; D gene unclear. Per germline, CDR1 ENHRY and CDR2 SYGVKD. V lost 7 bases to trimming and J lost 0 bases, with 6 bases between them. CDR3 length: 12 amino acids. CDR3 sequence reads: CAITDHQETQYF. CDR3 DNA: TGTGCCATCACGGACCACCAAGAGACCCAGTACTTC.

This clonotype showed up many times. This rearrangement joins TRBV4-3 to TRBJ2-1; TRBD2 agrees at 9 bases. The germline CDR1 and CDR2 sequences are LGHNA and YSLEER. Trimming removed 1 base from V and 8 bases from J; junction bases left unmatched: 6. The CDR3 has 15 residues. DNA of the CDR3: TGCGCCAGCAGCCAAGGGGCGGGGGGGGCGGATGAGCAGTTCTTC. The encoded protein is CASSQGAGGADEQFF.

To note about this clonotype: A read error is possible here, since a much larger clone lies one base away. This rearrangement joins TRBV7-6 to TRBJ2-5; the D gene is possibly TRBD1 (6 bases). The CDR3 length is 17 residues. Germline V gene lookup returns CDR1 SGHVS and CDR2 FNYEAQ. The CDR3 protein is CTSSPRVRGDGRETQYF. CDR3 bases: TGTACCAGCAGCCCACGCGTCAGGGGCGACGGCCGAGAGACCCAGTACTTC.

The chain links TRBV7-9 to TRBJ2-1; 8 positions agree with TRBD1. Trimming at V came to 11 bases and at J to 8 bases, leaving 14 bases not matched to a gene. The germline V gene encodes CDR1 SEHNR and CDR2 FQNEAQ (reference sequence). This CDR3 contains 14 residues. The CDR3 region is CASSGQGARDEQFF. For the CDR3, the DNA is TGTGCCTCCTCAGGGCAGGGGGCGCGAGATGAGCAGTTCTTC.

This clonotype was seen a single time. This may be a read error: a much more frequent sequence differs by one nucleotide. This chain's CDR3 is CASSEERSGSTIYF. The DNA of the CDR3 is TGTGCCAGCAGTGAGGAGCGTTCTGGAAGCACCATATATTTT. The genes are TRBV25-1 and TRBJ1-3; no definite D call. The CDR3 runs to 14 residues. The germline gives CDR1 MGHDK, CDR2 SYGVNS.

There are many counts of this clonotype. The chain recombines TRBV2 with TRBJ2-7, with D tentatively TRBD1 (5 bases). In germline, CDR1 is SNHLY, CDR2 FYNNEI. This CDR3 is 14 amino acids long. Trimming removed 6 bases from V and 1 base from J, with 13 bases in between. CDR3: CASRETAGSYEQYF. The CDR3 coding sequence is TGTGCCAGCAGGGAGACAGCAGGATCCTACGAGCAGTACTTC.

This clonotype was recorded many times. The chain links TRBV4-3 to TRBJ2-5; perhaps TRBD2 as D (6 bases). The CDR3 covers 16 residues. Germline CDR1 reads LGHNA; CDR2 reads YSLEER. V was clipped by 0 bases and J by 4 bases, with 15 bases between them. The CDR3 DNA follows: TGCGCCAGCAGCCAAGATTCGGCGGGACTGGGAGAGACCCAGTACTTC. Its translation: CASSQDSAGLGETQYF.

CDR3 DNA: TGTGCCAGCAGCTTAGACAGGGCCCGGGGCGAGCAGTACTTC. Its translation: CASSLDRARGEQYF. The chain combines TRBV7-2 with TRBJ2-7; tentatively, D is TRBD1 (6 bases). The V and J ends lost 1 base and 6 bases respectively, with 13 bases between them. CDR1 is SGHTA, CDR2 FQGNSA, per germline. The CDR3 contains 14 residues.

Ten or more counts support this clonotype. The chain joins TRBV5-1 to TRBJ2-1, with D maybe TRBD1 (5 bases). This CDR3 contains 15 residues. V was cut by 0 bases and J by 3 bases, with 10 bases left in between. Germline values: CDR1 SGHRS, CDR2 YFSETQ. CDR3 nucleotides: TGCGCCAGCAGCTTGGTGCAGGGTCGCTACAATGAGCAGTTCTTC. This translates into CASSLVQGRYNEQFF.

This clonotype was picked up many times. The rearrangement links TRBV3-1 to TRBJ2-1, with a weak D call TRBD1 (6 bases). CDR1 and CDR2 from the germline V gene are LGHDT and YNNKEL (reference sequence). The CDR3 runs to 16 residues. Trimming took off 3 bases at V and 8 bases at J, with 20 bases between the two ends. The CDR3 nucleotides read TGTGCCAGCAGCCAGGCCAGGGGCGCCCGAATCGATGAGCAGTTCTTC. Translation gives CASSQARGARIDEQFF.

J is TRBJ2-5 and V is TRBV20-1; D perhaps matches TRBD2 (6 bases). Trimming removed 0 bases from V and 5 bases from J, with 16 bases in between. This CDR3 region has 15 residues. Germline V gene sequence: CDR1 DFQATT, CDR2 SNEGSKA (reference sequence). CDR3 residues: CSARERAGRPETQYF. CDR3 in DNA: TGCAGTGCTAGAGAGAGGGCGGGGCGGCCGGAGACCCAGTACTTC.

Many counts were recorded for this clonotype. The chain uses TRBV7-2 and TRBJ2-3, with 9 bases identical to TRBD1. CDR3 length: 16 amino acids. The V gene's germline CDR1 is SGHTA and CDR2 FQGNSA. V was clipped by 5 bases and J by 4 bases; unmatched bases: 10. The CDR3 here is CASSPRTGAIADTQYF. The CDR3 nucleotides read TGTGCCAGCAGCCCCCGGACAGGGGCGATAGCAGATACGCAGTATTTT.

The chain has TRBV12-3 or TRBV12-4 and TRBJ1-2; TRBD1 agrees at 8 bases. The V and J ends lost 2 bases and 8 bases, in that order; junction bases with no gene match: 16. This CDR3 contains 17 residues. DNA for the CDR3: TGTGCCAGCAGTTTAAAGGGACAGGCTTACCTATATGCGGGCTACACCTTC. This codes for CASSLKGQAYLYAGYTF.